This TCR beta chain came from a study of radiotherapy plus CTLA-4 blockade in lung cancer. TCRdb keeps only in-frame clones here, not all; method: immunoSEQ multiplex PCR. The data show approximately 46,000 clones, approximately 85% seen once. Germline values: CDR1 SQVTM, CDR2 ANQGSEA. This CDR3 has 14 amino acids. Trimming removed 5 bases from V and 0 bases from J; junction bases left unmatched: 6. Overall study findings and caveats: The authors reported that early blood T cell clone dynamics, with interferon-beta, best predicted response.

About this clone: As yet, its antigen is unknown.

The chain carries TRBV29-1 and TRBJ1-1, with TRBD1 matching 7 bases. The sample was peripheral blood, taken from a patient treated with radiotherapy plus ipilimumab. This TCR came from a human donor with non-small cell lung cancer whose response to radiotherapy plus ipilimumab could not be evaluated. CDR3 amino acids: CSVSQTGMNTEAFF. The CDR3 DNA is TGCAGCGTTTCCCAGACAGGGATGAACACTGAAGCTTTCTTT. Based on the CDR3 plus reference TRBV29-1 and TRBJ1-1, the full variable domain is SAVISQKPSRDICQRGTSLTIQCQVDSQVTMMFWYRQQPGQSLTLIATANQGSEATYESGFVIDKFPISRPNLTFSTLTVSNMSPEDSSIYLCSVSQTGMNTEAFFGQGTRLTVV.